The table lists the clone carrying this T cell receptor (beta chain) with a few counts. Its matching antigen is unknown. TCRdb called the reads again in MiXCR, with one record for every CDR3 protein. There are roughly 990,000 distinct CDR3 sequences in the sample; approximately 30% occur only once, and roughly 13% lies in the top ten. CDR3 length: 13 residues. Germline CDR1 and CDR2: MNHEY and SMNVEV (reference sequence). V dropped 0 bases and J dropped 4 bases, with 5 bases sitting between them. The sample comes from a study of T cell repertoires in cytomegalovirus infection. The wider study: The authors used CMV epitopes that were HLA-C-restricted (recently identified) and HLA-B-restricted (well studied). Public TCR beta signature analysis indicated the presence of both CMV infection and matching HLA type.

Study results and caveats: Adding up the frequency of public TCR beta families identified people who carried CMV plus the relevant HLA. CMV-specific HLA-C-restricted TCR beta clonotypes dominated the ex vivo response.

This clonotype was obtained from a human donor in good health (CMV status not recorded). Some clones in this sample may be carry-over from other donors' samples. The source was cultured CD8+ T cells from PBMCs, collected from culture after CMV antigen stimulation. This rearrangement joins TRBV27 to TRBJ2-3; D unresolved. CDR3 DNA: TGTGCCAGCAGTTTATCCCCCGCAGATACGCAGTATTTT. Protein: CASSLSPADTQYF.